The 21 T cell receptor beta chains below all came from one sample that was sequenced in a study of cytomegalovirus exposure and HLA in healthy donors. Amplification used 60 Vbeta primers and 13 Jbeta primers. Data came from immunoSEQ multiplex PCR; TCRdb stores just in-frame clones and leaves some out. The repertoire includes 200,000 to 250,000 clones, approximately 81% of them detected once, and 1% to 1.5% sits in the top ten. Sequenced sample: PBMCs. The source is a human donor in good health.

This chain uses TRBV15 with TRBJ2-5; D possibly corresponds to TRBD1 (5 bases). The J call is doubtful: the DNA matches TRBJ2-7 better. Germline values: CDR1 LNHNV, CDR2 YYDKDF (reference sequence). CDR3 size: 13 residues. CDR3 sequence: CATSREFRVEQYF. Written as DNA, the CDR3 is TGTGCCACCAGCAGAGAGTTCAGGGTCGAGCAGTACTTC.

The V and J genes are TRBV6-5 and TRBJ2-7, with 7 bases matching TRBD2. The V segment lost 0 bases and the J segment 4 bases; nucleotides outside the gene matches: 6. Germline CDR1 and CDR2: MNHEY and SVGAGI. There are 15 residues in the CDR3. The CDR3 region is CASSYSRREQYEQYF. In DNA form, the CDR3 reads TGTGCCAGCAGTTACTCGCGGCGGGAGCAATACGAGCAGTACTTC.

In this sample, this clone turned up a few times. The chain couples TRBV25-1 to TRBJ2-1, with a possible D match to TRBD1 (5 bases). Germline lookup yields CDR1 MGHDK and CDR2 SYGVNS. The CDR3 loop spans 15 amino acids. V lost 6 bases to trimming and J lost 9 bases, with 21 bases between them. CDR3 coding DNA: TGTGCCAGCAGGGGGCGCGGCCCCAAGGTTGGTGAGCAGTTCTTC. Its protein is CASRGRGPKVGEQFF. Drawing the rest from reference TRBV25-1 and TRBJ2-1, the complete variable domain is EADIYQTPRYLVIGTGKKITLECSQTMGHDKMYWYQQDPGMELHLIHYSYGVNSTEKGDLSSESTVSRIRTEHFPLTLESARPSHTSQYLCASRGRGPKVGEQFFGPGTRLTVL.

The V gene is TRBV28, the J gene TRBJ2-7; 8 nucleotides align to TRBD2. With V trimmed by 4 bases and J by 2 bases, 10 bases remained unmatched. Germline CDR1 reads MDHEN; CDR2 reads SYDVKM. There are 16 residues in the CDR3. The CDR3 here is CASSSTGAGVTYEQYF. CDR3 sequence (DNA): TGTGCCAGCAGTTCAACCGGAGCGGGAGTAACCTACGAGCAGTACTTC.

The chain employs TRBV6-5 and TRBJ2-1; the D gene is possibly TRBD2 (5 bases). The CDR3 spans 13 residues. Trimming pared 5 bases from V and 3 bases from J, leaving 8 bases between. Germline assignment: CDR1 MNHEY and CDR2 SVGAGI. DNA for the CDR3: TGTGCCAGCAGTAACCGGGGCTACAATGAGCAGTTCTTC. This sequence encodes CASSNRGYNEQFF.

CDR3 sequence reads: CASTHSGTSGIYEQYF. The CDR3 region has the DNA TGTGCCAGCACCCATAGTGGGACTAGCGGGATATACGAGCAGTACTTC. This sequence joins TRBV7-9 and TRBJ2-7; 13 positions match TRBD2. This CDR3 region has 16 residues. The ends lost 7 bases at V and 4 bases at J; junction bases unmatched: 10. Per the germline V gene, CDR1 is SEHNR and CDR2 is FQNEAQ (reference sequence).

The table lists this clone with a count of one. This chain connects TRBV11-3 to TRBJ2-2; D possibly corresponds to TRBD1 (5 bases). The germline gives CDR1 SGHNT, CDR2 YENEEA. The V gene lost 5 bases and the J gene lost 0 bases, with 16 bases spanning the gap. This CDR3 is 17 amino acids long. In DNA, the CDR3 is TGTGCCAGCAGCCCCCGAGGTTCAGGGTCGAACACCGGGGAGCTGTTTTTT. Translated: CASSPRGSGSNTGELFF.

The gene calls are TRBV4-2 and TRBJ2-6; TRBD1 aligns across 7 bases. Per the germline V gene, CDR1 is LGHNA and CDR2 is YNFKEQ. The J segment lost 2 bases and the V segment lost 3 bases, leaving 4 bases of the junction unmatched. The CDR3 loop spans 16 amino acids. In DNA form, the CDR3 reads TGTGCCAGCAGCCAGTCTGACAGGGCTGGGGCCAACGTCCTGACTTTC. Its protein is CASSQSDRAGANVLTF.

The chain combines TRBV5-4 with TRBJ2-3; 7 positions match TRBD1. CDR3 length: 14 amino acids. Germline trimming cut 5 bases from V and 8 bases from J; bases unmatched to any gene: 11. Germline V lookup: CDR1 SGHNT, CDR2 YYREEE (reference sequence). CDR3 sequence reads: CASSMTGRYGTQYF. The CDR3 nucleotides are TGTGCCAGCAGTATGACAGGGCGGTATGGTACGCAGTATTTT.

The rearrangement links TRBV14 to TRBJ2-7, with a weak D call TRBD2 (5 bases). The CDR3 is 12 residues long. V lost 4 bases to trimming and J lost 7 bases, with 11 bases between them. Germline values: CDR1 SGHDN, CDR2 FVKESK. The CDR3 nucleotides read TGTGCCAGCAGCCGGAGCCGGAGGGAGCAGTACTTC. It encodes CASSRSRREQYF.

J is TRBJ1-5 and V is TRBV19; weak D call: TRBD1 (6 bases). The germline V gene encodes CDR1 LNHDA and CDR2 SQIVND (reference sequence). The V end was cut by 0 bases, the J end by 3 bases, with 21 bases between. CDR3 length: 19 residues. The CDR3 coding sequence is TGTGCCAGTAGTATAGATCCGACAGGTAGACCAGGGGACAATCAGCCCCAGCATTTT. Translating gives CASSIDPTGRPGDNQPQHF.

V usage is TRBV28 and J usage is TRBJ2-7, with 10 bases lining up with TRBD2. CDR1 and CDR2 from the germline V gene are MDHEN and SYDVKM. V trimming: 6 bases; J trimming: 4 bases; junction bases outside the gene matches: 9. The CDR3 has 15 residues. CDR3 sequence reads: CASRKGLAGAYEQYF. In DNA, the CDR3 is TGTGCCAGCAGAAAAGGTCTAGCGGGAGCTTACGAGCAGTACTTC.

Written as DNA, the CDR3 is TGTGCCAGCAGTGGACAGACTAGCGGGATATTTGAGCAGTACTTC. The encoded protein is CASSGQTSGIFEQYF. The chain is built from TRBV6-1 and TRBJ2-7; 11 bases map to TRBD2. Germline V gene sequence: CDR1 MNHNS, CDR2 SASEGT. The CDR3 sequence is 15 residues long. The J segment lost 7 bases and the V segment lost 4 bases, leaving 9 bases of the junction unmatched.

A few counts support this clone. The CDR3 is CASTMGQLNEKLFF. CDR3 DNA sequence: TGTGCCAGCACTATGGGACAACTGAATGAAAAACTGTTTTTT. The rearrangement links TRBV7-9 to TRBJ1-4; tentative D call: TRBD1 (6 bases). The CDR3 is 14 amino acids. Germline CDR1 SEHNR, CDR2 FQNEAQ (reference sequence). The V gene lost 7 bases and the J gene lost 5 bases, with 14 bases spanning the gap.

The V and J genes are TRBV7-8 and TRBJ2-5; 8 bases line up with TRBD1. This CDR3 is built from 17 residues. CDR1 SGHVS and CDR2 FQNEAQ come from the germline V gene. J gave up 2 bases and V 4 bases, and 12 bases lay outside the gene matches. The CDR3 bases are TGTGCCAGCAGCTCGCCCCGCCGGGACAGGTGGCAAGAGACCCAGTACTTC. Translation: CASSSPRRDRWQETQYF. The variable domain in full, with the rest retrieved from reference TRBV7-8 and TRBJ2-5, is GAGVSQSPRYKVAKRGQDVALRCDPISGHVSLFWYQQALGQGPEFLTYFQNEAQLDKSGLPSDRFFAERPEGSVSTLKIQRTQQEDSAVYLCASSSPRRDRWQETQYFGPGTRLLVL.

The J gene is TRBJ1-3, the V gene TRBV28; no firm D call. The V end was cut by 6 bases, the J end by 0 bases, with 9 bases between. This CDR3 has 14 amino acids. CDR1 is MDHEN, CDR2 SYDVKM, per germline. CDR3 sequence: CASSVQDSGNTIYF. CDR3 in DNA: TGTGCCAGCAGCGTGCAGGACTCTGGAAACACCATATATTTT.

This clone was detected only once. This chain uses TRBV30 with TRBJ1-2, with TRBD1 identical over 8 bases. The length of the CDR3 is 14 residues. The J segment lost 4 bases and the V segment lost 3 bases, leaving 7 bases of the junction unmatched. Per germline, CDR1 GTSNPN and CDR2 SVGIG (reference sequence). Here the CDR3 reads CAWSTTGVGYGYTF. The DNA for the CDR3 is TGTGCCTGGAGCACGACAGGGGTTGGCTATGGCTACACCTTC.

The rearrangement uses TRBV19 and TRBJ2-1, with 11 bases aligning to TRBD2. There are 17 residues in the CDR3. Germline lookup yields CDR1 LNHDA and CDR2 SQIVND (reference sequence). The ends lost 3 bases at V and 9 bases at J; junction bases unmatched: 13. The CDR3 loop is CASSILSGGLAVTEQFF. Here the CDR3 DNA reads TGTGCCAGTAGTATTCTTTCGGGGGGACTAGCGGTTACTGAGCAGTTCTTC. The whole variable domain, remainder taken from reference TRBV19 and TRBJ2-1, is DGGITQSPKYLFRKEGQNVTLSCEQNLNHDAMYWYRQDPGQGLRLIYYSQIVNDFQKGDIAEGYSVSREKKESFPLTVTSAQKNPTAFYLCASSILSGGLAVTEQFFGPGTRLTVL.

V is TRBV21-1 and J is TRBJ2-7; the table names TRBD1, a call not compared with the DNA. TRBV21-1 is reported as a pseudogene. The CDR3 totals 16 residues. The CDR3 reads CASSKEGTGDNYEQYF. Written as DNA, the CDR3 is TGTGCCAGCAGCAAAGAAGGGACAGGGGACAACTACGAGCAGTACTTC.

This chain connects TRBV5-1 to TRBJ2-1; D might be TRBD1 (8 bases). The germline gives CDR1 SGHRS, CDR2 YFSETQ. Trimming cost V 4 bases and J 8 bases, with 19 bases left between them. The CDR3 spans 15 residues. The CDR3 loop is CASSRNGQGGHEQFF. In nucleotides, the CDR3 is TGCGCCAGCAGCCGAAACGGACAGGGAGGGCATGAGCAGTTCTTC.

The chain is built from TRBV19 and TRBJ1-2; D gene uncertain. Trimming took 5 bases from V and 7 from J, leaving 11 bases between them. CDR1 is LNHDA and CDR2 is SQIVND in the germline V gene (reference sequence). CDR3 length equals 12 residues. In DNA form, the CDR3 reads TGTGCCAGTAGTTCCATGCAACTTGGCTACACCTTC. Its protein product is CASSSMQLGYTF.